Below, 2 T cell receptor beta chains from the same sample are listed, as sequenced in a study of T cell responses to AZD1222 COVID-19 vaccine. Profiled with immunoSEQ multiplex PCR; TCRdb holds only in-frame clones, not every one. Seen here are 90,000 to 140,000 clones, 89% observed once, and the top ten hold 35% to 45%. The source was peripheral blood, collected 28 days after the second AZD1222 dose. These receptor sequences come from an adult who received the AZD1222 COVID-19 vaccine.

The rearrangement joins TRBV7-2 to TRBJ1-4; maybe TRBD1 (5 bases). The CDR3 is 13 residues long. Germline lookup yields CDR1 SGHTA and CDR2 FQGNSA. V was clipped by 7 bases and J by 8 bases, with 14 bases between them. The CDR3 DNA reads TGTGCCAGCACCCCCCAGGGTGAGGAAAAACTGTTTTTT. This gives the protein CASTPQGEEKLFF. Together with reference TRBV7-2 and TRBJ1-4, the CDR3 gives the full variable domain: GAGVSQSPSNKVTEKGKDVELRCDPISGHTALYWYRQSLGQGLEFLIYFQGNSAPDKSGLPSDRFSAERTGGSVSTLTIQRTQQEDSAVYLCASTPQGEEKLFFGSGTQLSVL.

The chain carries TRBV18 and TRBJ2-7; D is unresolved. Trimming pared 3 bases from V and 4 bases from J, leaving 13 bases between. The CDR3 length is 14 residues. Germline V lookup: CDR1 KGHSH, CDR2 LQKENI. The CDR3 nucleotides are TGTGCCAGCTCACCTCCCGGATTGGAGTACGAGCAGTACTTC. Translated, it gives CASSPPGLEYEQYF.